The 13 T cell receptor beta chains below were found in one sample sequenced in a study of T-cell memory formation after mild COVID-19 (dated by TCRdb to the early 2020s). The library relied on 5' RACE. TCRdb shows the sequencer as Illumina NovaSeq 6000. The public reads were reanalyzed by TCRdb: fastp trimming at Q25, MiXCR alignment, in-frame beta chains only. Each entry is one CDR3 protein sequence, shown with its most common DNA and genes. The sample has some 310,000 distinct CDR3 sequences on record, less than 25% of them singletons. Together, the top ten hold 20% to 25% of the sample. The sequencing sample was made of PBMCs or a T cell subset sorted from them (not recorded which). All receptors derive from a man aged 18 to 29 who had mild COVID-19 (a few samples of this study predate the infection). The sample titles of this study are shuffled in the database, so cell type and time point are left out; the donor was told from shared clones.

The rearrangement uses TRBV4-1 and TRBJ2-3; D possibly corresponds to TRBD1 (5 bases). Trimming removed 5 bases from V and 1 base from J, with 19 bases in between. Germline V gives CDR1 MGHRA, CDR2 YSYEKL. The CDR3 runs 17 residues. The CDR3 DNA follows: TGCGCCAGCAGCATCAGAAGTCAGGGTATAGGCACAGATACGCAGTATTTT. Amino acids: CASSIRSQGIGTDTQYF.

In its sample, this clonotype was seen a few times. The chain employs TRBV7-8 and TRBJ2-1; D ambiguous. Germline assignment: CDR1 SGHVS and CDR2 FQNEAQ. The CDR3 is 13 residues long. V was pared by 6 bases and J by 8 bases, with 14 bases between. The chain's CDR3 is CASRRWPTDEQFF. CDR3 in DNA: TGTGCCAGCAGACGCTGGCCCACGGATGAGCAGTTCTTC.

This clonotype has just a few counts. The genes are TRBV4-3 and TRBJ2-4; possible D gene TRBD1, 6 bases. Germline CDR1 and CDR2: LGHNA and YSLEER. Trimming took off 1 base at V and 1 base at J, with 17 bases between the two ends. The CDR3 loop spans 18 amino acids. CDR3 region: CASSQAAFWTAAKNIQYF. CDR3 nucleotides: TGCGCCAGCAGCCAAGCCGCCTTTTGGACAGCGGCCAAAAACATTCAGTACTTC.

This chain joins TRBV7-2 and TRBJ2-1; D gene uncertain. CDR3 length equals 11 residues. Germline CDR1 is SGHTA and CDR2 is FQGNSA. V gave up 3 bases and J gave up 10 bases, with 7 bases separating them. CDR3 protein: CASSFLYEQFF. CDR3 DNA: TGTGCCAGCAGCTTTCTGTACGAGCAGTTCTTC.

The chain employs TRBV7-9 and TRBJ1-2, with unresolved D. From germline, CDR1 is SEHNR and CDR2 FQNEAQ (reference sequence). V was trimmed by 1 base and J by 4 bases, leaving 10 bases between them. CDR3 length: 14 residues. CDR3: CASSLGQNSYGYTF. The CDR3 DNA reads as TGTGCCAGCAGCTTAGGGCAGAACTCCTATGGCTACACCTTC.

This clonotype has a handful of counts. J is TRBJ1-4 and V is TRBV4-1; 7 nucleotides align to TRBD1. V trimming: 5 bases; J trimming: 0 bases; junction bases outside the gene matches: 6. The CDR3 loop spans 16 amino acids. CDR1 and CDR2 from the germline V gene are MGHRA and YSYEKL. The CDR3 DNA sequence: TGCGCCAGCAGCTCAGAACAGGGGCCAACTAATGAAAAACTGTTTTTT. Protein sequence: CASSSEQGPTNEKLFF.

This clonotype was detected once. The J gene is TRBJ2-3, the V gene TRBV11-2, with TRBD2 matching over 14 bases. The germline V gene encodes CDR1 SGHAT and CDR2 FQNNGV. With V trimmed by 5 bases and J by 0 bases, 7 bases remained unmatched. This CDR3 has 18 amino acids. DNA of the CDR3: TGTGCCAGCAGCCAGACTAGCGGGGGGGCCCCTAGCACAGATACGCAGTATTTT. As protein: CASSQTSGGAPSTDTQYF.

The rearrangement joins TRBV7-9 to TRBJ1-2; D is possibly TRBD1 (5 bases). Deletions cut 5 bases from V and 8 bases from J, with 21 bases between. Germline loops: CDR1 SEHNR, CDR2 FQNEAQ (reference sequence). CDR3 length: 15 amino acids. The CDR3 DNA reads as TGTGCCAGCAGCCTCTCGCCGGACACGTCTGGGGGCTACACCTTC. Translating gives CASSLSPDTSGGYTF.

The chain links TRBV4-3 to TRBJ2-2; TRBD1 might be the D (6 bases). CDR3 size: 16 residues. V was shortened by 2 bases and J by 0 bases, with 10 bases between the two germline ends. Germline V gene sequence: CDR1 LGHNA, CDR2 YSLEER. CDR3 sequence: CASSQPTGANTGELFF. CDR3 in DNA: TGCGCCAGCAGCCAACCGACAGGCGCGAACACCGGGGAGCTGTTTTTT.

The chain joins TRBV10-3 to TRBJ2-1; TRBD2 agrees at 11 bases. J lost 3 bases, V lost 0 bases, and 1 base had no gene match. The germline gives CDR1 ENHRY, CDR2 SYGVKD. The CDR3 loop spans 16 amino acids. The CDR3 protein is CAISESLAGGYNEQFF. CDR3 coding DNA: TGTGCCATCAGTGAGTCTCTAGCGGGGGGCTACAATGAGCAGTTCTTC.

The chain employs TRBV10-1 and TRBJ1-2, with unresolved D. Germline-derived CDR1 and CDR2 are WNHNN and SYGVQD (reference sequence). The ends were cut back, 3 bases at V and 2 bases at J, with 7 bases in the middle. This CDR3 contains 13 residues. DNA for the CDR3: TGCGCCAGCAGTGACGGATTGAACTATGGCTACACCTTC. The encoded protein is CASSDGLNYGYTF.

The rearrangement joins TRBV7-6 to TRBJ2-1; 11 bases fit TRBD2. Per germline, CDR1 SGHVS and CDR2 FNYEAQ. This CDR3 comprises 16 residues. After removal of 5 bases from V and 2 bases from J, the junction contained 5 bases not matched to a gene. The CDR3 here is CASSPVAGGTYNEQFF. CDR3 DNA sequence: TGTGCCAGCAGCCCGGTAGCGGGGGGGACCTACAATGAGCAGTTCTTC.

This clonotype was counted between two and nine times. V is TRBV5-1 and J is TRBJ2-3; 9 nucleotides match TRBD1. Unmatched junction bases numbered 6, after V lost 4 bases and J lost 6 bases. CDR1 SGHRS and CDR2 YFSETQ come from the germline V gene. CDR3 length equals 14 residues. CDR3 nucleotides: TGCGCCAGCAGCGCTGGACAGGGGCGGGATACGCAGTATTTT. Its protein is CASSAGQGRDTQYF. Filled out from reference TRBV5-1 and TRBJ2-3, the complete variable domain reads KAGVTQTPRYLIKTRGQQVTLSCSPISGHRSVSWYQQTPGQGLQFLFEYFSETQRNKGNFPGRFSGRQFSNSRSEMNVSTLELGDSALYLCASSAGQGRDTQYFGPGTRLTVL.